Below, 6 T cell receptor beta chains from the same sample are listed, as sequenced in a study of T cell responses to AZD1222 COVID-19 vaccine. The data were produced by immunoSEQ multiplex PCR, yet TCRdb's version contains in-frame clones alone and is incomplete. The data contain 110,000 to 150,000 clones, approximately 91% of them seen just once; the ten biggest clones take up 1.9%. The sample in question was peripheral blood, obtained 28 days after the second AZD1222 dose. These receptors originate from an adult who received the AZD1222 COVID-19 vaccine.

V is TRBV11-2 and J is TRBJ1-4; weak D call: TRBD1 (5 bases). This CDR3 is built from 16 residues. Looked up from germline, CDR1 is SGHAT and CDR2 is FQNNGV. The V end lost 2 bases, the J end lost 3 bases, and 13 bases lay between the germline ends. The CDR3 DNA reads TGTGCCAGCAGCTTATTCCTCAGGGAACCTAATGAAAAACTGTTTTTT. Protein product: CASSLFLREPNEKLFF.

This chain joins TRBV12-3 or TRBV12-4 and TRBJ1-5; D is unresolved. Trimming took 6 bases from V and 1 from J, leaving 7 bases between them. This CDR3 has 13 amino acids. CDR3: CASRGHSNQPQHF. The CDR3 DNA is TGTGCCAGCAGAGGGCACAGCAATCAGCCCCAGCATTTT.

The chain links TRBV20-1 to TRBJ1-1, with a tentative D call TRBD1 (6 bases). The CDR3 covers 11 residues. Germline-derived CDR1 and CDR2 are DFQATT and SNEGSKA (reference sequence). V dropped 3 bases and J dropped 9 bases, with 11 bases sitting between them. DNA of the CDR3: TGCAGTGCTAGGGGGACAATCAAAGCTTTCTTT. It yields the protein CSARGTIKAFF.

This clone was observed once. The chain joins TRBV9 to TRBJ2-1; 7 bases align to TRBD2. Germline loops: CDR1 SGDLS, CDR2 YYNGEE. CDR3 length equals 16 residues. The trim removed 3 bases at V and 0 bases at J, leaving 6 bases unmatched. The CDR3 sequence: CASSDTSVSSYNEQFF. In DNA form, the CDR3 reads TGTGCCAGCAGCGACACTAGCGTTAGCTCCTACAATGAGCAGTTCTTC.

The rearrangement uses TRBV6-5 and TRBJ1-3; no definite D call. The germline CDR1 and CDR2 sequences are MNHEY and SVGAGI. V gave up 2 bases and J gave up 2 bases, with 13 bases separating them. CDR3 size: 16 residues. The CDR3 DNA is TGTGCCAGCAGTTACGGAAAATGGAGGACTGGAAACACCATATATTTT. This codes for CASSYGKWRTGNTIYF.

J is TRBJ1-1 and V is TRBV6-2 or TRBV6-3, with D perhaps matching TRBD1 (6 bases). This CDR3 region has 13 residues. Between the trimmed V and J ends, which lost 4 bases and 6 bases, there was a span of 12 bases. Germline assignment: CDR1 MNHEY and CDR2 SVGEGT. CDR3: CASSLRGLAEAFF. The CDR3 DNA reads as TGTGCCAGCAGTTTAAGGGGGTTGGCTGAAGCTTTCTTT.